The rows below give T cell receptor beta chains drawn from one sample of a study of blood T cell repertoires in COVID-19. The repertoire was sequenced with immunoSEQ multiplex PCR; TCRdb's copy has only in-frame clones and lacks some. The sample has 200,000 or so clones; around 91% are singletons. Sequences were obtained from PBMCs or T cells enriched from blood (not recorded which). Receptors originate from a woman between 18 and 29 years old in a cohort exposed to, infected with or recovered from COVID-19 (not recorded which). Each CDR3 is given with its conserved first and last residue. Fields, in order: clone size, J gene, D gene, V gene, CDR3 DNA, CDR3 protein. The D gene is left open where the match is weak. The size of a clone is reported for some rows only, either as once, few or many, or as a class for expanded clones.

clone size: NA; J gene: TRBJ1-6; D gene: NA; V gene: TRBV7-3; CDR3 DNA: TGTGCCAGCAGCTCAGCCGGGGGCTCCTATAATTCACCCCTCCACTTT; CDR3 protein: CASSSAGGSYNSPLHF
clone size: NA; J gene: TRBJ2-7; D gene: TRBD1; V gene: TRBV29-1; CDR3 DNA: TGCAGCGCCATGGGACAGGGGGTATCGTACGAGCAGTACTTC; CDR3 protein: CSAMGQGVSYEQYF
clone size: NA; J gene: TRBJ2-7; D gene: NA; V gene: TRBV6-1; CDR3 DNA: TGTGCCAGCAGTGGCTCCGACAGGCCCAGCTCCTACGAGCAGTACTTC; CDR3 protein: CASSGSDRPSSYEQYF
clone size: NA; J gene: TRBJ1-5; D gene: NA; V gene: TRBV6-5; CDR3 DNA: TGTGCCAGCAAGGACACTTATAGCAATCAGCCCCAGCATTTT; CDR3 protein: CASKDTYSNQPQHF
clone size: NA; J gene: TRBJ2-1; D gene: NA; V gene: TRBV7-8; CDR3 DNA: TGTGCCAGCAGCCCTCCGGTCGAGGGAAGGGACAATGAGCAGTTCTTC; CDR3 protein: CASSPPVEGRDNEQFF
clone size: NA; J gene: TRBJ2-6; D gene: TRBD1; V gene: TRBV9; CDR3 DNA: TGTGCCAGCAGCCCGGCAACCGGGACAGGGAGTCACTCTGGGGCCAACGTCCTGACTTTC; CDR3 protein: CASSPATGTGSHSGANVLTF
clone size: NA; J gene: TRBJ1-1; D gene: TRBD1; V gene: TRBV7-9; CDR3 DNA: TGTGCCAGCAGCCCCCGGGACAGCATTGAAGCTTTCTTT; CDR3 protein: CASSPRDSIEAFF
clone size: NA; J gene: TRBJ2-3; D gene: NA; V gene: TRBV24-1; CDR3 DNA: TGTGCCACCTCGGACAGTACTCAGTACACAGATACGCAGTATTTT; CDR3 protein: CATSDSTQYTDTQYF
clone size: NA; J gene: TRBJ1-2; D gene: TRBD1; V gene: TRBV6-5; CDR3 DNA: TGTGCCAGCAGTTCGACGGTGGAGACAGGGCAGGATGGCTACACCTTC; CDR3 protein: CASSSTVETGQDGYTF
clone size: NA; J gene: TRBJ2-3; D gene: TRBD2; V gene: TRBV2; CDR3 DNA: TGTGCCAGCACCCCGGGACTAGGCTTTTCAGATACGCAGTATTTT; CDR3 protein: CASTPGLGFSDTQYF
clone size: NA; J gene: TRBJ1-2; D gene: TRBD1; V gene: TRBV24-1; CDR3 DNA: TGTGCCACCAGCTCGGACAGGGGTCACTATGGCTACACCTTC; CDR3 protein: CATSSDRGHYGYTF
clone size: NA; J gene: TRBJ2-2; D gene: NA; V gene: TRBV10-3; CDR3 DNA: TGTGCCATCAGCCCCCGGGACACCGGGGAGCTGTTTTTT; CDR3 protein: CAISPRDTGELFF
clone size: NA; J gene: TRBJ1-6; D gene: NA; V gene: TRBV2; CDR3 DNA: TGTGCCAGCACGGACACCCCTCCATATAATTCACCCCTCCACTTT; CDR3 protein: CASTDTPPYNSPLHF
clone size: NA; J gene: TRBJ2-3; D gene: NA; V gene: TRBV5-1; CDR3 DNA: TGCGCCAGCAGCTTGGCCGTGACAGATACGCAGTATTTT; CDR3 protein: CASSLAVTDTQYF
clone size: NA; J gene: TRBJ1-2; D gene: TRBD1; V gene: TRBV28; CDR3 DNA: TGTGCCAGCAGTTTTGTTGGACAGGGAAGAGGTGGCTACACCTTC; CDR3 protein: CASSFVGQGRGGYTF
clone size: NA; J gene: TRBJ2-1; D gene: NA; V gene: TRBV6-5; CDR3 DNA: TGTGCCAGCACCCCCCATACGAGCTCCTACAATGAGCAGTTCTTC; CDR3 protein: CASTPHTSSYNEQFF
clone size: once; J gene: TRBJ1-4; D gene: NA; V gene: TRBV14; CDR3 DNA: TGTGCCAGCAGCCAAGTGCGGGGCCGGAATGAAAAACTGTTTTTT; CDR3 protein: CASSQVRGRNEKLFF